This T cell receptor beta chain was profiled in a study of blood T cell repertoires in COVID-19. Study details: The samples span acute and convalescent COVID-19 from the United States, Italy and Spain.

The germline V gene encodes CDR1 SQVTM and CDR2 ANQGSEA. The junction had 0 bases not matched to a gene; V was cut back by 3 bases and J by 0 bases. CDR3 length: 13 residues. The study recruited people aged 18 to 89 years across approximately 23 US areas. Cohort placement rested on clinical history that participants reported themselves. Per the authors' pipeline: Amplification of reference gene primers provided the estimated nucleated cell counts. Some clones are missing from TCRdb's copy, which holds only in-frame ones; the method was immunoSEQ multiplex PCR. That table supplies the V and J calls and clone size; D and trimming were determined from the DNA. The table shows approximately 280,000 clones, with roughly 80% occurring only once. This clone appeared once.

The chain carries TRBV29-1 and TRBJ2-3; 7 bases line up with TRBD2. Sequencing used PBMCs or T cells enriched from blood (not recorded which). This TCR came from a man aged 35 to 55 who had been exposed to COVID-19. The CDR3 DNA reads as TGCAGCGTTGAGACTAGCAGCACAGATACGCAGTATTTT. Protein product: CSVETSSTDTQYF.